These 22 T cell receptor beta chains came from one sample sequenced in a study of shared clonotypes between healthy human individuals. The method was immunoSEQ multiplex PCR; TCRdb's version includes in-frame clones alone and lacks a portion of them. The repertoire holds over 850,000 clones, around three quarters seen once, with under 0.65% in the top ten. Sequencing was performed on memory CD4+ T cells from PBMCs. Subset indicated: CD45RA-negative fraction. These receptors all come from a man aged 18 to 35 in good health. Some clones in this sample may be carry-over from other donors' samples.

V gene TRBV4-2 combines with J gene TRBJ1-4; unclear D gene. This CDR3 has 17 residues. The ends were cut back, 3 bases at V and 8 bases at J, with 22 bases in the middle. CDR1 and CDR2 (germline): LGHNA, YNFKEQ. CDR3 residues: CASSHVVLPAAGEKLFF. CDR3 in DNA: TGTGCCAGCAGCCACGTAGTTTTGCCTGCGGCTGGCGAAAAACTGTTTTTT.

J is TRBJ1-5 and V is TRBV6-1, with 8 bases fitting TRBD1. Germline V gene data show CDR1 as MNHNS and CDR2 as SASEGT. This CDR3 is 16 amino acids long. V lost 0 bases and J lost 4; bases outside the gene matches: 5. The CDR3 loop is CASSEARGTGNQPQHF. The CDR3 DNA reads as TGTGCCAGCAGTGAAGCGCGCGGGACAGGAAATCAGCCCCAGCATTTT.

This chain uses TRBV7-2 with TRBJ2-3; D might be TRBD2 (5 bases). V was trimmed by 1 base and J by 2 bases, leaving 19 bases between them. The germline V gene has CDR1 SGHTA and CDR2 FQGNSA. The CDR3 runs 18 residues. This chain's CDR3 is CASSLEPTREWVTDTQYF. The CDR3 bases are TGTGCCAGCAGCTTAGAGCCGACGAGGGAGTGGGTCACAGATACGCAGTATTTT.

This clone has a single count. This chain links TRBV25-1 with TRBJ1-1; D remains ambiguous. The CDR3 is made up of 13 amino acids. Germline assignment: CDR1 MGHDK and CDR2 SYGVNS. The V gene lost 6 bases and the J gene lost 4 bases, with 12 bases spanning the gap. The CDR3 nucleotides read TGTGCCAGCAGAGGGCCGGCCGGCACTGAAGCTTTCTTT. Encoded protein: CASRGPAGTEAFF.

V and J are TRBV29-1 and TRBJ2-5; TRBD1 matches 10 bases. The CDR3 length is 15 residues. The germline V gene encodes CDR1 SQVTM and CDR2 ANQGSEA. V dropped 0 bases and J dropped 5; count of bases not matched to a gene: 6. The CDR3 nucleotides are TGCAGCGTTGAAGATTGGACAGGGGGTGCGGAGACCCAGTACTTC. It translates to CSVEDWTGGAETQYF. Full variable domain (outside the CDR3, taken from reference TRBV29-1 and TRBJ2-5): SAVISQKPSRDICQRGTSLTIQCQVDSQVTMMFWYRQQPGQSLTLIATANQGSEATYESGFVIDKFPISRPNLTFSTLTVSNMSPEDSSIYLCSVEDWTGGAETQYFGPGTRLLVL.

A word on this clone: The same CDR3 can be traced to other DNA sequences in this sample. The chain recombines TRBV5-5 with TRBJ1-1, with 8 bases aligning to TRBD1. Germline values: CDR1 SGHKS, CDR2 YYEKEE (reference sequence). With 5 bases clipped from V and 5 bases from J, the junction kept 5 bases outside the gene matches. CDR3 length equals 13 residues. The CDR3 bases are TGTGCCAGCAGTCCCGACAGGGGTACTGAAGCTTTCTTT. Its protein product is CASSPDRGTEAFF.

The CDR3 DNA follows: TGTGCCTGGAGTGTACTCGGGGGCGGGAGCAATCAGCCCCAGCATTTT. It specifies CAWSVLGGGSNQPQHF. The chain combines TRBV30 with TRBJ1-5; weak D call: TRBD1 (6 bases). The V and J ends lost 0 bases and 1 base respectively, with 13 bases between them. Germline V gene data show CDR1 as GTSNPN and CDR2 as SVGIG (reference sequence). CDR3 length: 16 residues. The full variable domain, rest sourced from reference TRBV30 and TRBJ1-5, is SQTIHQWPATLVQPVGSPLSLECTVEGTSNPNLYWYRQAAGRGLQLLFYSVGIGQISSEVPQNLSASRPQDRQFILSSKKLLLSDSGFYLCAWSVLGGGSNQPQHFGDGTRLSIL.

The chain recombines TRBV6-6 with TRBJ2-7; TRBD1 might be the D (6 bases). Germline CDR1 reads MNHNY; CDR2 reads SVGAGI (reference sequence). V was shortened by 4 bases and J by 4 bases, with 8 bases between the two germline ends. The CDR3 runs 12 residues. Written as DNA, the CDR3 is TGTGCCAGCAGTTCCCAGGGGTACGAGCAGTACTTC. Translating gives CASSSQGYEQYF.

In the case of this clone: A single base separates this from a much larger clone, so it may be a read error. In the same sample, other DNA sequences code for this CDR3. The CDR3 loop is CASSLDRGSYNEQFF. The CDR3 region has the DNA TGTGCCAGCAGCCTGGACAGGGGCTCCTACAATGAGCAGTTCTTC. This chain links TRBV7-3 with TRBJ2-1; 9 bases match TRBD1. The germline V gene has CDR1 SGHTA and CDR2 FQGTGA. J was trimmed by 0 bases and V by 5 bases; bases with no gene match: 2. CDR3 length: 15 amino acids.

As concerns this clone: Other DNA sequences within the sample encode an identical CDR3. This rearrangement joins TRBV5-6 to TRBJ1-2; D uncertain. CDR1 and CDR2 from the germline V gene are SGHDT and YYEEEE. The CDR3 spans 12 residues. V dropped 4 bases and J dropped 5 bases, with 9 bases sitting between them. CDR3 sequence: CASSPGDYGYTF. As DNA, the CDR3 is TGTGCCAGCAGCCCCGGGGATTATGGCTACACCTTC.

In its sample, this clone was seen a few times. The rearrangement links TRBV7-9 to TRBJ2-5; 8 bases match TRBD2. Trimming took 8 bases from V and 5 from J; bases not matched to a gene: 16. The CDR3 runs to 16 residues. The germline V gene has CDR1 SEHNR and CDR2 FQNEAQ (reference sequence). This CDR3 is CASLLSGALLKETQYF. The CDR3 coding sequence is TGTGCCAGCCTCCTTAGCGGGGCCCTCCTCAAGGAGACCCAGTACTTC. The full variable domain, its missing parts supplied by reference TRBV7-9 and TRBJ2-5, is DTGVSQNPRHKITKRGQNVTFRCDPISEHNRLYWYRQTLGQGPEFLTYFQNEAQLEKSRLLSDRFSAERPKGSFSTLEIQRTEQGDSAMYLCASLLSGALLKETQYFGPGTRLLVL.

The CDR3 sequence is CASSPARAQNTGELFF. The CDR3 DNA sequence: TGTGCCAGCTCACCAGCTAGGGCGCAGAACACCGGGGAGCTGTTTTTT. The chain carries TRBV18 and TRBJ2-2; D call uncertain. Germline V gene lookup returns CDR1 KGHSH and CDR2 LQKENI. Trimming shortened V by 2 bases and J by 1 base, and 11 bases separated the two germline ends. CDR3 length: 16 residues.

The chain employs TRBV2 and TRBJ2-2, with 8 bases identical to TRBD2. V lost 7 bases and J lost 7; bases outside the gene matches: 11. Germline lookup yields CDR1 SNHLY and CDR2 FYNNEI. The CDR3 length is 15 residues. DNA of the CDR3: TGTGCCAGCACGCAGAGCGGGAGCGGGAGCGGGGAGCTGTTTTTT. Amino acid sequence: CASTQSGSGSGELFF.

This rearrangement joins TRBV4-1 to TRBJ2-1; D possibly corresponds to TRBD2 (5 bases). The germline gives CDR1 MGHRA, CDR2 YSYEKL. The CDR3 totals 16 residues. V lost 3 bases to trimming and J lost 9 bases, with 21 bases between them. CDR3 nucleotides: TGCGCCAGCAGCCAGAGCCTCCAACTAGGATTGAGTGAGCAGTTCTTC. It is translated as CASSQSLQLGLSEQFF.

The chain is built from TRBV18 and TRBJ1-2; D not certain. This CDR3 comprises 13 residues. Germline assignment: CDR1 KGHSH and CDR2 LQKENI. V lost 6 bases and J 4 bases, leaving 12 bases between the germline ends. In DNA, the CDR3 is TGTGCCAGCTCCCCCGACAAGATCTATGGCTACACCTTC. Encoded protein: CASSPDKIYGYTF.

A single count supports this clone. This chain links TRBV5-4 with TRBJ1-1; the D is unclear. Germline V gives CDR1 SGHNT, CDR2 YYREEE (reference sequence). This CDR3 region has 12 residues. V lost 3 bases to trimming and J lost 0 bases, with 3 bases between them. The CDR3 DNA sequence: TGTGCCAGCAGCTACGTGAACACTGAAGCTTTCTTT. Protein sequence: CASSYVNTEAFF.

The table lists this clone with a count of one. This chain connects TRBV5-4 to TRBJ2-2; the match to TRBD1 covers 10 bases. The length of the CDR3 is 15 residues. Germline lookup yields CDR1 SGHNT and CDR2 YYREEE (reference sequence). The J segment lost 3 bases and the V segment lost 2 bases, leaving 1 base of the junction unmatched. The CDR3 loop reads CASSFDRGHTGELFF. CDR3 nucleotide sequence: TGTGCCAGCAGCTTTGACAGGGGGCACACCGGGGAGCTGTTTTTT.

This clone was detected a few times. The chain uses TRBV5-1 and TRBJ1-4; D remains ambiguous. V lost 4 bases, J lost 7 bases, and 14 bases lay in between. The CDR3 consists of 14 residues. Germline V gene data show CDR1 as SGHRS and CDR2 as YFSETQ. DNA for the CDR3: TGCGCCAGCAGCCCCTCAGCGGCGGCTGAAAAACTGTTTTTT. Protein sequence: CASSPSAAAEKLFF. Full variable domain (rest looked up from reference TRBV5-1 and TRBJ1-4): KAGVTQTPRYLIKTRGQQVTLSCSPISGHRSVSWYQQTPGQGLQFLFEYFSETQRNKGNFPGRFSGRQFSNSRSEMNVSTLELGDSALYLCASSPSAAAEKLFFGSGTQLSVL.

The chain carries TRBV15 and TRBJ2-7; no firm D call. Trimming took off 0 bases at V and 0 bases at J, with 12 bases between the two ends. The CDR3 length is 16 residues. CDR1 and CDR2 (germline): LNHNV, YYDKDF (reference sequence). This CDR3 is CATSRDHPQSSYEQYF. The CDR3 DNA sequence: TGTGCCACCAGCAGAGATCATCCGCAATCCTCCTACGAGCAGTACTTC. Filled out from reference TRBV15 and TRBJ2-7, the complete variable domain reads DAMVIQNPRYQVTQFGKPVTLSCSQTLNHNVMYWYQQKSSQAPKLLFHYYDKDFNNEADTPDNFQSRRPNTSFCFLDIRSPGLGDTAMYLCATSRDHPQSSYEQYFGPGTRLTVT.

This clone was observed once. The chain is built from TRBV6-1 and TRBJ2-2; D remains unclear. CDR3 size: 12 residues. Germline V lookup: CDR1 MNHNS, CDR2 SASEGT. V was shortened by 5 bases and J by 8 bases, with 9 bases between the two germline ends. The CDR3 nucleotides are TGTGCCAGCAGTAGGACGGTGGGGGAGCTGTTTTTT. Translated, it gives CASSRTVGELFF.

The chain couples TRBV7-3 to TRBJ2-1; the D is unclear. Per the germline V gene, CDR1 is SGHTA and CDR2 is FQGTGA. The CDR3 runs to 16 residues. Trimming stripped 5 bases from V and 8 bases from J, with 22 bases between. CDR3 amino acids: CASSLNRIALRDEQFF. For the CDR3, the DNA is TGTGCCAGCAGCCTCAATCGCATCGCCCTTAGGGATGAGCAGTTCTTC.

This sequence joins TRBV10-1 and TRBJ1-2; D ambiguous. The germline gives CDR1 WNHNN, CDR2 SYGVQD (reference sequence). The CDR3 spans 14 residues. V was pared by 3 bases and J by 1 base, with 9 bases between. As DNA, the CDR3 is TGCGCCAGCAGTGATTACATTATTAACTATGGCTACACCTTC. As protein: CASSDYIINYGYTF.